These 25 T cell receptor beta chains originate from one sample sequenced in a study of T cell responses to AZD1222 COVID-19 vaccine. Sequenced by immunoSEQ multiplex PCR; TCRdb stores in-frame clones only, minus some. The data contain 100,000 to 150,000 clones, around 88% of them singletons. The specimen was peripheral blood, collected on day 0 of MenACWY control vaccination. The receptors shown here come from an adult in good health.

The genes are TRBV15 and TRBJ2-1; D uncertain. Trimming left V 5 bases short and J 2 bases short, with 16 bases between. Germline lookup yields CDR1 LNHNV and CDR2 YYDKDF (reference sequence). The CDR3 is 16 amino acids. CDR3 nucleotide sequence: TGTGCCACCAGCGCCCCTCCTATAGGAGCCTACAATGAGCAGTTCTTC. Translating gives CATSAPPIGAYNEQFF.

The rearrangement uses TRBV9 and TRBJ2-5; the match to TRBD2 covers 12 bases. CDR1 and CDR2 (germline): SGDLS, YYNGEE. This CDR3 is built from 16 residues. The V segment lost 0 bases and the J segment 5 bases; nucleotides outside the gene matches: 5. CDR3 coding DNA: TGTGCCAGCAGCGTAGACTGGGGGACTAGCGGGGAGACCCAGTACTTC. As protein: CASSVDWGTSGETQYF.

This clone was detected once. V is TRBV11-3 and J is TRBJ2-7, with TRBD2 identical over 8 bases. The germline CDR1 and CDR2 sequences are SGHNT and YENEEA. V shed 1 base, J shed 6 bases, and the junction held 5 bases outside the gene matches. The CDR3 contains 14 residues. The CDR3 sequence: CASSLGRTSSEQYF. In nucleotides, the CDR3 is TGTGCCAGCAGCTTAGGAAGGACTAGCAGCGAGCAGTACTTC.

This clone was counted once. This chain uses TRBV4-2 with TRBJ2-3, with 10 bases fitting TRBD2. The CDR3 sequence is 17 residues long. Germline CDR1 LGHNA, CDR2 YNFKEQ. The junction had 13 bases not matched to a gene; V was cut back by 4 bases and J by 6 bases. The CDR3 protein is CASSPPLTLAGRDTQYF. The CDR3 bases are TGTGCCAGCAGCCCTCCCTTAACACTAGCGGGAAGGGATACGCAGTATTTT.

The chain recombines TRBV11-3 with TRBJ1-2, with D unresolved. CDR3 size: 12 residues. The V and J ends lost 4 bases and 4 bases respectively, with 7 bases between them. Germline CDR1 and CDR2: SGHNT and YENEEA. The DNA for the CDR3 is TGTGCCAGCAGCTCCAACCTCTATGGCTACACCTTC. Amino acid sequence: CASSSNLYGYTF.

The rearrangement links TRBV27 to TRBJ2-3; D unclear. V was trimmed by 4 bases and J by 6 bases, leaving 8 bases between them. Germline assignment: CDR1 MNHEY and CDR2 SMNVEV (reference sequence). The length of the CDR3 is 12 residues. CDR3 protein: CASSSVDDTQYF. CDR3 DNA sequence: TGTGCCAGCAGTTCGGTTGACGATACGCAGTATTTT.

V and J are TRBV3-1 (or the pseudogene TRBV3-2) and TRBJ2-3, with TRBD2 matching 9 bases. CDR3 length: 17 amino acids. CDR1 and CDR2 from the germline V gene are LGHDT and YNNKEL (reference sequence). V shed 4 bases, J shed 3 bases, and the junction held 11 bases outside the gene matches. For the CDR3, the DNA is TGTGCCAGCAGCCCAACGGATAGCGGGAGACAAACAGATACGCAGTATTTT. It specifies CASSPTDSGRQTDTQYF.

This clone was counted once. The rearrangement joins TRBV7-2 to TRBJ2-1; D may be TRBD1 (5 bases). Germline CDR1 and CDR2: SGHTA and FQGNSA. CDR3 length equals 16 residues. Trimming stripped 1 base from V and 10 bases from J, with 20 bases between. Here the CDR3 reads CASSLVGLGPPREQFF. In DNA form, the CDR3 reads TGTGCCAGCAGCTTAGTGGGGCTGGGTCCCCCACGGGAGCAGTTCTTC.

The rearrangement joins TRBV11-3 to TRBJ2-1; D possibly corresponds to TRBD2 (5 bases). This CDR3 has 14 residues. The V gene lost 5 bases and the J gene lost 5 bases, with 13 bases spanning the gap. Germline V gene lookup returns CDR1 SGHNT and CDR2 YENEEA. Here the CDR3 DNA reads TGTGCCAGCAGCAGCGTCAGGCGGGACAATGAGCAGTTCTTC. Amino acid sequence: CASSSVRRDNEQFF. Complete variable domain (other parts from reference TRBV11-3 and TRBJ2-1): EAGVVQSPRYKIIEKKQPVAFWCNPISGHNTLYWYLQNLGQGPELLIRYENEEAVDDSQLPKDRFSAERLKGVDSTLKIQPAELGDSAVYLCASSSVRRDNEQFFGPGTRLTVL.

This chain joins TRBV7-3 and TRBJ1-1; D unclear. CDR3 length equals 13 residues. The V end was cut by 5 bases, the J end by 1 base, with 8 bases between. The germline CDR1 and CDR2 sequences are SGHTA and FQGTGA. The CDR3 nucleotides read TGTGCCAGCAGCAGTTACTGGAACACTGAAGCTTTCTTT. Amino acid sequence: CASSSYWNTEAFF.

The CDR3 sequence is CASSPSGPGLADTGELFF. CDR3 nucleotide sequence: TGTGCCAGCAGCCCCTCCGGGCCGGGACTAGCCGACACCGGGGAGCTGTTTTTT. The chain combines TRBV11-2 with TRBJ2-2, with 9 bases lining up with TRBD2. CDR3 length: 18 residues. From germline, CDR1 is SGHAT and CDR2 FQNNGV. V was clipped by 5 bases and J by 3 bases; unmatched bases: 13.

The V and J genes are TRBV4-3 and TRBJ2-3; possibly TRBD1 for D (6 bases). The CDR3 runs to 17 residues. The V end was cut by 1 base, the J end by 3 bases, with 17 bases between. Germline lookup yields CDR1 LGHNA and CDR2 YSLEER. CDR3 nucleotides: TGCGCCAGCAGCCAAGGGATGACAGGTTTAGGGACAGATACGCAGTATTTT. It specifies CASSQGMTGLGTDTQYF.

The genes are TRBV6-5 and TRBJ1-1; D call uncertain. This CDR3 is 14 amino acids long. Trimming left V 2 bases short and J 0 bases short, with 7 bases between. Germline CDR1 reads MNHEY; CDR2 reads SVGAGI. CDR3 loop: CASSYGIMNTEAFF. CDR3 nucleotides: TGTGCCAGCAGTTACGGCATAATGAACACTGAAGCTTTCTTT.

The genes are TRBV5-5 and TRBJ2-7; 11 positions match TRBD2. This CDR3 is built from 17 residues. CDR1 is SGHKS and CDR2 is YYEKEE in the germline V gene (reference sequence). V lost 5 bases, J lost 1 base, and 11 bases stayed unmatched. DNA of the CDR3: TGTGCCAGCAGATCCGGGACTAGCGGCCTTTTTTCCTACGAGCAGTACTTC. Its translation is CASRSGTSGLFSYEQYF.

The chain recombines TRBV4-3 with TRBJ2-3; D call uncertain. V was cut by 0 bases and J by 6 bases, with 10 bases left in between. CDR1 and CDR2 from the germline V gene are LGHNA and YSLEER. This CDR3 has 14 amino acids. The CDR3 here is CASSQDARRDTQYF. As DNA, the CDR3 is TGCGCCAGCAGCCAAGACGCTCGAAGGGATACGCAGTATTTT.

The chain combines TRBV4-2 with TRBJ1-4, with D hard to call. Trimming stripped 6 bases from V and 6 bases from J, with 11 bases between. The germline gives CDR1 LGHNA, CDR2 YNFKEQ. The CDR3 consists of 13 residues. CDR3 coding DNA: TGTGCCAGCAGAGGAAGTGGGGATGAAAAACTGTTTTTT. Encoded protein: CASRGSGDEKLFF.

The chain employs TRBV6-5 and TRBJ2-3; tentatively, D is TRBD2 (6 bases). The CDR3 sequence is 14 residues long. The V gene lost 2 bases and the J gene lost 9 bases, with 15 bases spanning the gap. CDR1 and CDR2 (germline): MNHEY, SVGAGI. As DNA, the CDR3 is TGTGCCAGCAGTTACGACTGGAGGGCAGGGACGCAGTATTTT. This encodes CASSYDWRAGTQYF.

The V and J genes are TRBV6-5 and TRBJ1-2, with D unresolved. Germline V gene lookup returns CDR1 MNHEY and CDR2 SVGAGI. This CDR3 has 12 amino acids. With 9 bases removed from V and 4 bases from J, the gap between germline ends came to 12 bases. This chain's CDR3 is CASRRASYGYTF. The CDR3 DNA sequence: TGTGCCAGTCGGCGGGCTTCCTATGGCTACACCTTC.

CDR3 DNA sequence: TGTGCCAGCAGCCCAGGGACAGCCATTGATACGCAGTATTTT. Encoded protein: CASSPGTAIDTQYF. The V call is TRBV9, the J call TRBJ2-3, with 7 bases lining up with TRBD1. The junction had 8 bases not matched to a gene; V was cut back by 4 bases and J by 6 bases. CDR3 size: 14 residues. Germline CDR1 reads SGDLS; CDR2 reads YYNGEE.

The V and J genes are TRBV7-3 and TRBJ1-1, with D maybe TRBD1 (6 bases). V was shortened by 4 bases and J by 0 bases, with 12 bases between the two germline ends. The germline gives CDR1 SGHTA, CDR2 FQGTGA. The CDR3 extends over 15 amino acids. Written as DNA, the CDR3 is TGTGCCAGCAGCTCACAGACAGGCGTGAACACTGAAGCTTTCTTT. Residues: CASSSQTGVNTEAFF.

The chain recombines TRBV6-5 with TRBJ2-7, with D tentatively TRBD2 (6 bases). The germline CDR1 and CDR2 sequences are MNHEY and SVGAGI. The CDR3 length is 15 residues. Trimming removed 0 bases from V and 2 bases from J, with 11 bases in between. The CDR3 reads CASSYSRGLAYEQYF. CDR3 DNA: TGTGCCAGCAGTTACTCGAGGGGACTCGCCTACGAGCAGTACTTC.

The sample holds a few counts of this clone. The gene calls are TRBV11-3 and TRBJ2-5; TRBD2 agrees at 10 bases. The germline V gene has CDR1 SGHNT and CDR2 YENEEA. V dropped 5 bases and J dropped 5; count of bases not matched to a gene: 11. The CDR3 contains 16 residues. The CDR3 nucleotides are TGTGCCAGCAGCCCCCGAAGCGGGAGGGTTCGTGAGACCCAGTACTTC. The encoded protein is CASSPRSGRVRETQYF.

CDR3 sequence (DNA): TGTGCCAGCAGCTTTACGAGGAACACTGAAGCTTTCTTT. Protein sequence: CASSFTRNTEAFF. The rearrangement joins TRBV7-6 to TRBJ1-1; the D is unclear. Trimming left V 3 bases short and J 1 base short, with 6 bases between. The CDR3 consists of 13 residues. Per germline, CDR1 SGHVS and CDR2 FNYEAQ.

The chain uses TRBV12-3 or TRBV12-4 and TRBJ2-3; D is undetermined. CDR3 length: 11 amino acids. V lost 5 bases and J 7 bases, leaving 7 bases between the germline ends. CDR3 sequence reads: CASSPLNTQYF. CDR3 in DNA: TGTGCCAGCAGTCCTCTTAATACGCAGTATTTT.

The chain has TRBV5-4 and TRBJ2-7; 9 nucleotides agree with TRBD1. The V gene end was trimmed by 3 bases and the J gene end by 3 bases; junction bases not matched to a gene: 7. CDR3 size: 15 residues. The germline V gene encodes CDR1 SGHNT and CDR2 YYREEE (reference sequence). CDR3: CASSSSGQGFYEQYF. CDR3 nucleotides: TGTGCCAGCAGCTCCTCGGGACAGGGTTTCTACGAGCAGTACTTC.